Detailed here is one TCR beta chain. The data were taken from a study of beta chain features in type 1 diabetes. Isolation of CD4+ naive, central memory, regulatory and stem cell-like memory cells was achieved by sorting via CD45RO/CCR7/CD25/CD127/CD95/CD27. The investigators reverse transcribed all of the isolated RNA, so they sequenced expressed TCRB transcripts. Measured with immunoSEQ multiplex PCR; TCRdb has only the in-frame clones, and not every one. The sample holds fewer than 900,000 clones; roughly 15% are singletons and the top ten take about 0.02%. The V and J ends lost 4 bases and 3 bases respectively, with 12 bases between them. From germline, CDR1 is ENHRY and CDR2 SYGVKD. The CDR3 consists of 14 residues.

The clonotype originates from a young woman in good health. Sequencing was done on a sample of naive CD4+ T cells from blood. This sequence joins TRBV10-3 and TRBJ2-5; D assignment may be TRBD1 or TRBD2 (5 bases each). In nucleotides, the CDR3 is TGTGCCATCAGTGTAGACCGGGGCGAAGAGACCCAGTACTTC. It codes for CAISVDRGEETQYF.